The 27 T cell receptor beta chains in this list originate from one sample, sequenced in a study of blood T cell repertoires in COVID-19. TCRdb's table, derived via immunoSEQ multiplex PCR, lists solely in-frame clones and lacks some. The table lists 390,000 or so clones, approximately 90% of them singletons. The sequenced sample was PBMCs or T cells enriched from blood (not recorded which). All receptors come from a man aged 18 to 35 who had recovered from COVID-19.

CDR3 protein: CASKKDPGDPEQYF. The DNA of the CDR3 is TGTGCCAGCAAGAAGGACCCGGGAGACCCCGAGCAGTACTTC. This sequence joins TRBV27 and TRBJ2-7, with D tentatively TRBD2 (6 bases). Germline lookup yields CDR1 MNHEY and CDR2 SMNVEV (reference sequence). The CDR3 spans 14 residues. Trimming shortened V by 7 bases and J by 6 bases, and 19 bases separated the two germline ends.

The chain couples TRBV14 to TRBJ2-7, with TRBD1 as a possible D gene (6 bases). The CDR3 sequence is 15 residues long. Trimming cost V 1 base and J 3 bases, with 13 bases left between them. The germline gives CDR1 SGHDN, CDR2 FVKESK. CDR3 sequence reads: CASSQGFIQGYEQYF. The CDR3 region has the DNA TGTGCCAGCAGCCAAGGGTTTATACAGGGCTACGAGCAGTACTTC.

The chain employs TRBV7-2 and TRBJ2-1, with a possible D match to TRBD1 (6 bases). V was pared by 4 bases and J by 4 bases, with 14 bases between. Germline-derived CDR1 and CDR2 are SGHTA and FQGNSA. The CDR3 has 15 residues. The CDR3 nucleotides are TGTGCCAGCAGCTCCGATTCCAGGGGTTACAATGAGCAGTTCTTC. It codes for CASSSDSRGYNEQFF.

In this sample, this clone turned up a few times. This rearrangement joins TRBV21-1 to TRBJ1-5. TRBV21-1 is shown as a pseudogene. CDR3 size: 16 residues. Written as DNA, the CDR3 is TGTGCCAGCAGCGAGGAACGGGTAGGTGGCAATCAGCCCCAGCATTTT. Protein: CASSEERVGGNQPQHF.

This sequence joins TRBV4-1 and TRBJ1-2; tentatively, D is TRBD1 (5 bases). The V end lost 3 bases, the J end lost 2 bases, and 19 bases lay between the germline ends. Per the germline V gene, CDR1 is MGHRA and CDR2 is YSYEKL. The CDR3 has 17 amino acids. CDR3 residues: CASSHSASDIQNYGYTF. The CDR3 DNA sequence: TGCGCCAGCAGCCATAGTGCTTCGGACATTCAGAACTATGGCTACACCTTC.

The chain couples TRBV18 to TRBJ2-3, with a possible D match to TRBD2 (6 bases). Trimming removed 3 bases from V and 5 bases from J, with 18 bases in between. This CDR3 contains 16 residues. Germline V gene lookup returns CDR1 KGHSH and CDR2 LQKENI. The CDR3 sequence is CASSPPRGSGGDTQYF. CDR3 DNA: TGTGCCAGCTCACCCCCACGGGGTAGCGGTGGAGATACGCAGTATTTT.

V is TRBV7-6 and J is TRBJ1-4, with TRBD1 identical over 9 bases. Per germline, CDR1 SGHVS and CDR2 FNYEAQ. This CDR3 has 15 residues. J was trimmed by 7 bases and V by 1 base; bases with no gene match: 4. CDR3 protein: CASSLEQGAGEKLFF. CDR3 nucleotide sequence: TGTGCCAGCAGCTTAGAACAGGGGGCAGGTGAAAAACTGTTTTTT. The whole variable domain, filled in from reference TRBV7-6 and TRBJ1-4, reads GAGVSQSPRYKVTKRGQDVALRCDPISGHVSLYWYRQALGQGPEFLTYFNYEAQQDKSGLPNDRFSAERPEGSISTLTIQRTEQRDSAMYRCASSLEQGAGEKLFFGSGTQLSVL.

The chain recombines TRBV6-5 with TRBJ1-5; D is unclear. Per the germline V gene, CDR1 is MNHEY and CDR2 is SVGAGI. The CDR3 totals 15 residues. The V end was cut by 2 bases, the J end by 0 bases, with 8 bases between. The CDR3 spells CASSYAVNSNQPQHF. The CDR3 bases are TGTGCCAGCAGTTACGCAGTGAATAGCAATCAGCCCCAGCATTTT.

V gene TRBV19 combines with J gene TRBJ2-7, with D perhaps matching TRBD2 (6 bases). Germline CDR1 LNHDA, CDR2 SQIVND (reference sequence). Trimming cost V 5 bases and J 2 bases, with 16 bases left between them. CDR3 length: 15 residues. In nucleotides, the CDR3 is TGTGCCAGTAGTCCAGCCGGAGGGGCTACCTACGAGCAGTACTTC. Translation: CASSPAGGATYEQYF.

This clone is a singleton in its sample. The CDR3 loop is CASSQTGQGIPGYTF. CDR3 nucleotides: TGCGCCAGCAGCCAAACAGGACAGGGGATTCCTGGCTACACCTTC. The V and J genes are TRBV4-1 and TRBJ1-2; 9 bases align to TRBD1. V lost 2 bases and J lost 7; bases outside the gene matches: 8. CDR3 length equals 15 residues. The V gene's germline CDR1 is MGHRA and CDR2 YSYEKL.

This chain connects TRBV18 to TRBJ2-1, with 12 bases lining up with TRBD2. Germline assignment: CDR1 KGHSH and CDR2 LQKENI. The length of the CDR3 is 19 residues. Trimming removed 3 bases from V and 2 bases from J; junction bases left unmatched: 11. The CDR3 region has the DNA TGTGCCAGCTCACCCATGACTCCTGGACTAGCGGGGACCTACAATGAGCAGTTCTTC. It encodes CASSPMTPGLAGTYNEQFF. Looking up the rest from reference TRBV18 and TRBJ2-1 gives the full variable domain: NAGVMQNPRHLVRRRGQEARLRCSPMKGHSHVYWYRQLPEEGLKFMVYLQKENIIDESGMPKERFSAEFPKEGPSILRIQQVVRGDSAAYFCASSPMTPGLAGTYNEQFFGPGTRLTVL.

V is TRBV28 and J is TRBJ1-5; D is unresolved. The CDR3 spans 15 residues. Germline assignment: CDR1 MDHEN and CDR2 SYDVKM. The V end was cut by 6 bases, the J end by 0 bases, with 12 bases between. This CDR3 is CASRIQFSSNQPQHF. CDR3 DNA: TGTGCCAGCAGGATACAGTTTTCTAGCAATCAGCCCCAGCATTTT.

This clone was observed a few times. The chain combines TRBV14 with TRBJ1-2; 7 bases fit TRBD1. This CDR3 region has 17 residues. Germline values: CDR1 SGHDN, CDR2 FVKESK. J lost 2 bases, V lost 1 base, and 10 bases had no gene match. CDR3 protein: CASSQALFQGVNYGYTF. In DNA, the CDR3 is TGTGCCAGCAGCCAAGCCCTCTTTCAGGGGGTCAACTATGGCTACACCTTC. The variable domain in full, completed from reference TRBV14 and TRBJ1-2, reads EAGVTQFPSHSVIEKGQTVTLRCDPISGHDNLYWYRRVMGKEIKFLLHFVKESKQDESGMPNNRFLAERTGGTYSTLKVQPAELEDSGVYFCASSQALFQGVNYGYTFGSGTRLTVV.

The chain uses TRBV27 and TRBJ2-7, with 11 positions matching TRBD1. V dropped 7 bases and J dropped 0; count of bases not matched to a gene: 20. The V gene's germline CDR1 is MNHEY and CDR2 SMNVEV (reference sequence). The CDR3 contains 20 residues. The CDR3 protein is CASTHMAGTGGSPSSYEQYF. The DNA for the CDR3 is TGTGCCAGCACCCATATGGCGGGGACAGGGGGGTCCCCAAGCTCCTACGAGCAGTACTTC.

J is TRBJ1-5 and V is TRBV19; D uncertain. This CDR3 region has 14 residues. Germline assignment: CDR1 LNHDA and CDR2 SQIVND (reference sequence). V lost 10 bases to trimming and J lost 3 bases, with 16 bases between them. The CDR3 DNA is TGTGCCACTTCAAAAGGAGGGCACAATCAGCCCCAGCATTTT. Residues: CATSKGGHNQPQHF.

The V call is TRBV19, the J call TRBJ1-6, with a tentative D call TRBD1 (6 bases). This CDR3 is built from 16 residues. Germline CDR1 LNHDA, CDR2 SQIVND (reference sequence). Deletions cut 5 bases from V and 0 bases from J, with 11 bases between. CDR3 loop: CASSRTGSSYNSPLHF. The DNA for the CDR3 is TGTGCCAGTAGTCGAACAGGGAGCTCCTATAATTCACCCCTCCACTTT.

The gene calls are TRBV3-1 (or the pseudogene TRBV3-2) and TRBJ1-2; TRBD1 is a possible D gene (6 bases). This CDR3 contains 15 residues. V lost 0 bases, J lost 4 bases, and 12 bases lay in between. Germline loops: CDR1 LGHDT, CDR2 YNNKEL (reference sequence). CDR3 in amino acids: CASSQEGTWIYGYTF. The CDR3, as DNA: TGTGCCAGCAGCCAAGAAGGGACATGGATCTATGGCTACACCTTC.

This chain links TRBV29-1 with TRBJ2-7; 11 bases are shared with TRBD2. The germline gives CDR1 SQVTM, CDR2 ANQGSEA. This CDR3 has 20 amino acids. V shed 1 base and J 0 bases; nucleotides not matched to a gene: 17. CDR3 nucleotide sequence: TGCAGCGTTGAAGTTCCCCCTAGCGGGAGGCCACAACTTAGCTCCTACGAGCAGTACTTC. Translating gives CSVEVPPSGRPQLSSYEQYF.

The V gene is TRBV18, the J gene TRBJ1-1, with D perhaps matching TRBD1 (5 bases). V was shortened by 1 base and J by 1 base, with 25 bases between the two germline ends. This CDR3 region has 20 residues. Germline lookup yields CDR1 KGHSH and CDR2 LQKENI. CDR3 amino acids: CASSPRDSSSGSSGNTEAFF. As DNA, the CDR3 is TGTGCCAGCTCACCACGAGATTCGAGTTCAGGGTCGTCGGGGAACACTGAAGCTTTCTTT.

This clone came up a few times. The chain carries TRBV6-5 and TRBJ1-2; 7 bases are shared with TRBD1. V shed 6 bases, J shed 6 bases, and the junction held 4 bases outside the gene matches. Per the germline V gene, CDR1 is MNHEY and CDR2 is SVGAGI. The CDR3 extends over 12 amino acids. In nucleotides, the CDR3 is TGTGCCAGCAGATCAACAGGGGATGGCTACACCTTC. Its protein product is CASRSTGDGYTF.

J is TRBJ2-3 and V is TRBV18, with 7 bases fitting TRBD1. V shed 2 bases, J shed 2 bases, and the junction held 4 bases outside the gene matches. The germline V gene has CDR1 KGHSH and CDR2 LQKENI. The CDR3 is 15 residues long. As DNA, the CDR3 is TGTGCCAGCTCACCAAGGACAGGAAACACAGATACGCAGTATTTT. Translated: CASSPRTGNTDTQYF.

The chain links TRBV5-1 to TRBJ1-3, with 7 nucleotides matching TRBD1. J gave up 3 bases and V 4 bases, and 13 bases lay outside the gene matches. CDR1 SGHRS and CDR2 YFSETQ come from the germline V gene. The CDR3 is 17 amino acids. The CDR3 is CASSLTGTATGGNTIYF. The DNA for the CDR3 is TGCGCCAGCAGCCTAACCGGGACAGCTACAGGTGGAAACACCATATATTTT.

The chain recombines TRBV6-5 with TRBJ2-3; 12 bases agree with TRBD2. Germline lookup yields CDR1 MNHEY and CDR2 SVGAGI. CDR3 length equals 15 residues. V shed 6 bases and J 2 bases; nucleotides not matched to a gene: 3. The CDR3 sequence: CASRRTSGITDTQYF. The CDR3 nucleotides are TGTGCCAGCAGAAGGACTAGCGGGATCACAGATACGCAGTATTTT.

This chain links TRBV15 with TRBJ1-1; D is undetermined. CDR3 length: 15 amino acids. V was pared by 7 bases and J by 1 base, with 16 bases between. CDR1 is LNHNV, CDR2 YYDKDF, per germline (reference sequence). The CDR3 here is CATTAFGGRNTEAFF. CDR3 DNA: TGTGCCACCACCGCTTTTGGAGGGCGGAACACTGAAGCTTTCTTT.

This sequence joins TRBV19 and TRBJ2-3; TRBD2 matches 12 bases. Germline CDR1 is LNHDA and CDR2 is SQIVND (reference sequence). The V and J ends lost 5 bases and 4 bases, in that order; junction bases with no gene match: 7. CDR3 size: 16 residues. DNA of the CDR3: TGTGCCAGTAGTGCCGAGACTAGCGGGGGCGCAGATACGCAGTATTTT. As protein: CASSAETSGGADTQYF.

V and J are TRBV6-2 or TRBV6-3 and TRBJ1-6, with 12 positions matching TRBD1. The CDR3 length is 16 residues. CDR1 is MNHEY, CDR2 SVGEGT, per germline. V lost 2 bases, J lost 9 bases, and 5 bases stayed unmatched. The CDR3 loop is CASSYRDRGQSSPLHF. CDR3 nucleotide sequence: TGTGCCAGCAGTTACCGGGACAGGGGGCAAAGTTCACCCCTCCACTTT.

This sequence joins TRBV6-6 and TRBJ2-5, with 8 bases that match TRBD2. The V gene end was trimmed by 6 bases and the J gene end by 5 bases; junction bases not matched to a gene: 5. This CDR3 comprises 13 residues. From germline, CDR1 is MNHNY and CDR2 SVGAGI (reference sequence). CDR3 amino acids: CASRSGLAETQYF. The CDR3 nucleotides read TGTGCCAGCAGGAGTGGACTAGCTGAGACCCAGTACTTC.